This entry lists 14 T cell receptor beta chains sequenced from one sample in a study of blood T cell dynamics during melanoma immunotherapy. Using immunoSEQ multiplex PCR, the repertoire was profiled, and TCRdb retains in-frame clones only, with some absent. The sample carries 6,000 or so clones, around 77% recorded once. Time point defined: week 3, after first cycle of checkpoint inhibitor. The input for sequencing was blood, taken from a patient treated with checkpoint blockade. These receptors were obtained from a human donor with melanoma.

V gene TRBV7-9 combines with J gene TRBJ1-2, with no clear D. Per germline, CDR1 SEHNR and CDR2 FQNEAQ (reference sequence). CDR3 length equals 16 residues. V lost 1 base and J 2 bases, leaving 14 bases between the germline ends. This chain's CDR3 is CASSLVGQKENYGYTF. The CDR3 nucleotides read TGTGCCAGCAGCTTAGTAGGGCAGAAGGAGAACTATGGCTACACCTTC. The complete variable domain, with remaining parts taken from reference TRBV7-9 and TRBJ1-2, reads DTGVSQNPRHKITKRGQNVTFRCDPISEHNRLYWYRQTLGQGPEFLTYFQNEAQLEKSRLLSDRFSAERPKGSFSTLEIQRTEQGDSAMYLCASSLVGQKENYGYTFGSGTRLTVV.

V gene TRBV19 combines with J gene TRBJ2-2; 7 positions agree with TRBD1. In germline, CDR1 is LNHDA, CDR2 SQIVND (reference sequence). This CDR3 spans 15 amino acids. With V trimmed by 5 bases and J by 7 bases, 10 bases remained unmatched. The DNA for the CDR3 is TGTGCCAGTAGTCCACAGACAGGGATTGTCGGGGAGCTGTTTTTT. The encoded protein is CASSPQTGIVGELFF.

Only one count was recorded for this clone. This chain connects TRBV2 to TRBJ2-2, with a possible D match to TRBD2 (6 bases). The V and J ends lost 8 bases and 7 bases respectively, with 11 bases between them. There are 12 residues in the CDR3. Germline CDR1 is SNHLY and CDR2 is FYNNEI. The DNA for the CDR3 is TGTGCCAGCGCGGGGAGCGGCGGGGAGCTGTTTTTT. This gives the protein CASAGSGGELFF.

This chain links TRBV6-6 with TRBJ2-3, with D maybe TRBD2 (5 bases). The CDR3 is 15 residues long. Trimming cost V 5 bases and J 3 bases, with 15 bases left between them. In germline, CDR1 is MNHNY, CDR2 SVGAGI (reference sequence). This CDR3 reads CASSRTLPGTDTQYF. CDR3 DNA sequence: TGTGCCAGCAGTCGGACTCTGCCTGGGACAGATACGCAGTATTTT.

CDR3 in DNA: TGTGCCAGCAGTGAAAGATACGTCAGCTCCTACGAGCAGTACTTC. The encoded protein is CASSERYVSSYEQYF. V gene TRBV2 combines with J gene TRBJ2-7; unclear D gene. Germline assignment: CDR1 SNHLY and CDR2 FYNNEI. V lost 2 bases and J lost 0, with 11 bases in between. This CDR3 contains 15 residues.

The CDR3 is CASSFQGTQDYGYTF. CDR3 coding DNA: TGTGCCAGCAGCTTCCAGGGAACCCAGGACTATGGCTACACCTTC. The chain joins TRBV4-2 to TRBJ1-2; possibly TRBD1 for D (5 bases). V dropped 5 bases and J dropped 3 bases, with 16 bases sitting between them. Germline V lookup: CDR1 LGHNA, CDR2 YNFKEQ. This CDR3 has 15 amino acids.

V is TRBV6-1 and J is TRBJ2-1; D is perhaps TRBD2 (5 bases). This CDR3 has 16 residues. The ends were cut back, 4 bases at V and 4 bases at J, with 17 bases in the middle. Looked up from germline, CDR1 is MNHNS and CDR2 is SASEGT. The CDR3 sequence: CASSGLLGPPYNEQFF. The CDR3 DNA reads TGTGCCAGCAGTGGATTACTAGGGCCCCCTTACAATGAGCAGTTCTTC.

The V gene is TRBV19, the J gene TRBJ2-2, with D perhaps TRBD1 (5 bases). This CDR3 has 14 amino acids. Trimming cost V 5 bases and J 1 base, with 8 bases left between them. Germline V gene lookup returns CDR1 LNHDA and CDR2 SQIVND (reference sequence). CDR3 sequence reads: CASSPGMNTGELFF. DNA for the CDR3: TGTGCCAGTAGTCCAGGGATGAACACCGGGGAGCTGTTTTTT.

The chain links TRBV2 to TRBJ1-2, with D unresolved. Trimming shortened V by 5 bases and J by 6 bases, and 13 bases separated the two germline ends. Germline CDR1 reads SNHLY; CDR2 reads FYNNEI. The CDR3 covers 13 residues. CDR3 loop: CASSPKRFDGYTF. CDR3 nucleotides: TGTGCCAGCAGTCCTAAGAGGTTCGATGGCTACACCTTC.

The rearrangement joins TRBV5-4 to TRBJ1-1; tentative D call: TRBD1 (5 bases). Germline CDR1 SGHNT, CDR2 YYREEE (reference sequence). CDR3 length: 13 amino acids. Between the trimmed V and J ends, which lost 5 bases and 3 bases, there was a span of 11 bases. The CDR3 nucleotides are TGTGCCAGCAGTTCGGGGGAGCACACTGAAGCTTTCTTT. Translating gives CASSSGEHTEAFF.

The genes are TRBV7-6 and TRBJ2-7; possibly TRBD1 for D (5 bases). The germline V and J ends were trimmed by 5 bases and 6 bases, with 14 bases remaining between them. CDR1 and CDR2 from the germline V gene are SGHVS and FNYEAQ. The CDR3 covers 13 residues. CDR3 region: CASSPRQTGEQYF. The CDR3 nucleotides read TGTGCCAGCAGCCCCCGACAGACGGGCGAGCAGTACTTC.

V gene TRBV4-1 combines with J gene TRBJ2-1; 10 positions match TRBD2. The CDR3 is made up of 15 amino acids. V lost 1 base to trimming and J lost 7 bases; unmatched junction nucleotides: 4. Per the germline V gene, CDR1 is MGHRA and CDR2 is YSYEKL. The CDR3 DNA reads TGCGCCAGCAGCCAAGGAGCGGGAGGGCCGAATGAGCAGTTCTTC. It translates to CASSQGAGGPNEQFF.

Notes on this clone: A clone one base away is much larger, so this may be a read error. The chain carries TRBV5-6 and TRBJ2-3, with TRBD2 matching over 7 bases. Germline loops: CDR1 SGHDT, CDR2 YYEEEE. The CDR3 totals 15 residues. J lost 8 bases, V lost 4 bases, and 13 bases had no gene match. CDR3 DNA sequence: TGTGCCAGCAGCGTGGGGGGAGGGATGGGTGCTACGCAGTATTTT. Translated: CASSVGGGMGATQYF.

The chain has TRBV6-5 and TRBJ1-6; D is unclear. The CDR3 extends over 13 amino acids. V was pared by 2 bases and J by 9 bases, with 8 bases between. Germline CDR1 MNHEY, CDR2 SVGAGI. CDR3 in amino acids: CASSYPSGSPLHF. Here the CDR3 DNA reads TGTGCCAGCAGTTACCCCAGCGGTTCACCCCTCCACTTT.